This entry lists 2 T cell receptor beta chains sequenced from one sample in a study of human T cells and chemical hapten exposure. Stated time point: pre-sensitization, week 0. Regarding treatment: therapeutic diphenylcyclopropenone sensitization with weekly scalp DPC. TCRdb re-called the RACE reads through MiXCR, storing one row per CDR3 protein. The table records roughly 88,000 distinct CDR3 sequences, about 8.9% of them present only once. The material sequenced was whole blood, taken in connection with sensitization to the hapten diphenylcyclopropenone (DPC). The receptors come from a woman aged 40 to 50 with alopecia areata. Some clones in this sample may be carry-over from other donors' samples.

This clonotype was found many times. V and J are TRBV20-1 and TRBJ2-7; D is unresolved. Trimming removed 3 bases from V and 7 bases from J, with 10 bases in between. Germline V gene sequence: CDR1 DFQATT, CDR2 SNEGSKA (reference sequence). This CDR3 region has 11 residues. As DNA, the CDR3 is TGCAGTGCTAGTCGTCATGAAGAGCAGTACTTC. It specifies CSASRHEEQYF.

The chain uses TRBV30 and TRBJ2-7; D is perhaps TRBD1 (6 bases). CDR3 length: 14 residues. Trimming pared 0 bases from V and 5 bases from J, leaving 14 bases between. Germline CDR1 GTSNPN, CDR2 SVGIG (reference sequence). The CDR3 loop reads CAWSVSGVLHEQYF. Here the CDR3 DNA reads TGTGCCTGGAGTGTCTCAGGGGTTCTACACGAGCAGTACTTC.